This note documents a single T cell receptor beta chain sequence. Attachment of unique molecular identifiers to individual cDNA molecules was performed. MiXCR, run by TCRdb on the 5' RACE reads, gives a single entry per CDR3 protein. The profile covers over 80,000 distinct CDR3 sequences, with less than 15% appearing a single time and 4.4% taken by the ten largest. These data come from a study of early T cells in non-severe SARS-CoV-2 infection. Study details: The chains were unpaired, and the sequenced material was bulk RNA from unsorted whole blood.

This CDR3 comprises 14 residues. Germline CDR1 reads SNHLY; CDR2 reads FYNNEI. The J segment lost 5 bases and the V segment lost 6 bases, leaving 9 bases of the junction unmatched. Specimen: whole blood, collected at baseline. The chain links TRBV2 to TRBJ2-7, with TRBD2 identical over 8 bases. The receptor comes from an adult who was a healthcare worker with PCR-confirmed SARS-CoV-2 infection or an uninfected control (not recorded which). CDR3 nucleotide sequence: TGTGCCAGCAGCCCATCTGTAGCGGGGCACGAGCAGTACTTC. It codes for CASSPSVAGHEQYF.